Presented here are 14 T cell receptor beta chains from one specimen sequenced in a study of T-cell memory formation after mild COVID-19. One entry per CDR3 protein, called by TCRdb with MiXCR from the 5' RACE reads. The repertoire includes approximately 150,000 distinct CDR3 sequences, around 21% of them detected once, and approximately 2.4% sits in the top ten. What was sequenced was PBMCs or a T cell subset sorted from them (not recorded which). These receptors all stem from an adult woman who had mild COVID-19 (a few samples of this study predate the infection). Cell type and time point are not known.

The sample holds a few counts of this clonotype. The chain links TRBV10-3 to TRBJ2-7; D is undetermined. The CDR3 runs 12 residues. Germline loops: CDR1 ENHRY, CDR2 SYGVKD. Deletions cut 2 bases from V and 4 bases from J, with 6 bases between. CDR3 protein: CAISEPSYEQYF. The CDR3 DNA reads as TGTGCCATCAGTGAGCCGAGTTACGAGCAGTACTTC.

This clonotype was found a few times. This CDR3 is CASSPPGADIQYF. The DNA for the CDR3 is TGTGCCAGCAGCCCCCCCGGGGCGGACATTCAGTACTTC. This sequence joins TRBV7-2 and TRBJ2-4; D tentatively fits TRBD1 or TRBD2 (5 bases each). Trimming cost V 5 bases and J 8 bases, with 13 bases left between them. From germline, CDR1 is SGHTA and CDR2 FQGNSA. This CDR3 comprises 13 residues.

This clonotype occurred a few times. CDR3 amino acids: CASSPDPGLAGGGNIQYF. The CDR3 DNA reads as TGTGCCAGCAGCCCAGATCCGGGCTTAGCGGGAGGGGGAAACATTCAGTACTTC. The rearrangement links TRBV7-2 to TRBJ2-4, with 11 bases aligning to TRBD2. CDR1 and CDR2 (germline): SGHTA, FQGNSA. The junction had 15 bases not matched to a gene; V was cut back by 5 bases and J by 6 bases. The CDR3 length is 18 residues. The full variable domain, its missing parts supplied by reference TRBV7-2 and TRBJ2-4, is GAGVSQSPSNKVTEKGKDVELRCDPISGHTALYWYRQSLGQGLEFLIYFQGNSAPDKSGLPSDRFSAERTGGSVSTLTIQRTQQEDSAVYLCASSPDPGLAGGGNIQYFGAGTRLSVL.

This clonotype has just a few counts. CDR3 amino acids: CASSQSGNEQFF. DNA of the CDR3: TGTGCCAGCAGCCAATCTGGCAATGAGCAGTTCTTC. The chain combines TRBV3-1 with TRBJ2-1, with no clear D. The CDR3 is made up of 12 amino acids. Germline CDR1 and CDR2: LGHDT and YNNKEL (reference sequence). Trimming cost V 2 bases and J 6 bases, with 5 bases left between them.

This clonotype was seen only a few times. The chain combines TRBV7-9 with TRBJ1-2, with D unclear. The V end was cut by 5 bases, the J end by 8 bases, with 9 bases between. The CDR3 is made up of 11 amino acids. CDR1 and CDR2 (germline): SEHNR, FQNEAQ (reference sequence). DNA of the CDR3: TGTGCCAGCAGCAGCTTCAAGGGCTACACCTTC. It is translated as CASSSFKGYTF.

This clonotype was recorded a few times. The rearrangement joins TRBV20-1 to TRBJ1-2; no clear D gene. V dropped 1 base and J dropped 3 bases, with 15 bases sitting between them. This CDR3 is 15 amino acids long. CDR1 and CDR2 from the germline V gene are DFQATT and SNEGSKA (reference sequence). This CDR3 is CSARGGSVVDYGYTF. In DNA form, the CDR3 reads TGCAGTGCTAGAGGGGGTTCCGTCGTGGACTATGGCTACACCTTC.

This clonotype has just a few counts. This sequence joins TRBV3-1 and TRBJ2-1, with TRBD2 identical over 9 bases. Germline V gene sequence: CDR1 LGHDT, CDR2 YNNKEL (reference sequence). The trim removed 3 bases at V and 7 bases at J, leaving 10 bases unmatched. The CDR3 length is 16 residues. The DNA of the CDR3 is TGTGCCAGCAGCCACCACAGCGGGAGGAAAGCAAATGAGCAGTTCTTC. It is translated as CASSHHSGRKANEQFF.

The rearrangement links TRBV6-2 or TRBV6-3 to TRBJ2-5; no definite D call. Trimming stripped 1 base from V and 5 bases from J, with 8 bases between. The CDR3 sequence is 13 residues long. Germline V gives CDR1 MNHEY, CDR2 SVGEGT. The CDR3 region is CASSYYGRETQYF. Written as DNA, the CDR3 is TGTGCCAGCAGTTACTACGGCCGGGAGACCCAGTACTTC.

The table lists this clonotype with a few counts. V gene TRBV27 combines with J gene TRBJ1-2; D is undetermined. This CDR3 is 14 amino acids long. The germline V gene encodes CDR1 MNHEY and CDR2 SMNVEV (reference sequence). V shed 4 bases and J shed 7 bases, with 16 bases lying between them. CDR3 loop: CASSYAATIAGYTF. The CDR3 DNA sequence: TGTGCCAGCAGTTACGCGGCGACGATTGCTGGCTACACCTTC.

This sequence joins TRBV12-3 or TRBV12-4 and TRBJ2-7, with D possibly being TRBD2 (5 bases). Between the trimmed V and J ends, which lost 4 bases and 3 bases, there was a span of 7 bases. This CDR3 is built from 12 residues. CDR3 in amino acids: CASSYGNYEQYF. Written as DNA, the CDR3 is TGTGCCAGCAGTTACGGGAACTACGAGCAGTACTTC.

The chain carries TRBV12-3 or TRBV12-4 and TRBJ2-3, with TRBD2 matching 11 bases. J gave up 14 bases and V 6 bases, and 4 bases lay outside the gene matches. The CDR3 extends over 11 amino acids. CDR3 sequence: CASRSSGGVYF. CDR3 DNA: TGTGCCAGCAGAAGTAGCGGGGGGGTGTATTTT.

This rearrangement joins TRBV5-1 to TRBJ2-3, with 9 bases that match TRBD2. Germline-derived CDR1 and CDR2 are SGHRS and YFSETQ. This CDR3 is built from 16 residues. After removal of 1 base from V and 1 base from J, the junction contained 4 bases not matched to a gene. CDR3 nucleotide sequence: TGCGCCAGCAGCTTGACCAGGACTAGCGGCACAGATACGCAGTATTTT. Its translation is CASSLTRTSGTDTQYF.

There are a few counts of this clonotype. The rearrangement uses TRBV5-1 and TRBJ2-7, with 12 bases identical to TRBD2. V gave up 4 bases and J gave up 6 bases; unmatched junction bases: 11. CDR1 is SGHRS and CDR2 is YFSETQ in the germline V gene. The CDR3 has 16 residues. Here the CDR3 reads CASSPEKTSGSGEQYF. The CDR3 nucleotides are TGCGCCAGCAGCCCCGAGAAGACTAGCGGGAGTGGCGAGCAGTACTTC.

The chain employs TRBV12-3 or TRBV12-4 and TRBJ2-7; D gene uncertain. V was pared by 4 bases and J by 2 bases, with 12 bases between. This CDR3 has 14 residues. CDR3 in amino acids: CASSSSSRTYEQYF. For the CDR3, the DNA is TGTGCCAGCAGTTCAAGCTCGAGAACCTACGAGCAGTACTTC.